Each of the 21 T cell receptor beta chains below was sequenced from the same sample in a study of blood T cell repertoires in COVID-19. Sequenced by immunoSEQ multiplex PCR; TCRdb stores in-frame clones only, minus some. The table has some 45,000 clones, over 75% seen once; the top ten hold 11% to 15%. The sample was peripheral blood. These receptors were taken from a human donor in a cohort sampled during active COVID-19.

V is TRBV21-1 and J is TRBJ1-5. TRBV21-1 is a pseudogene locus. The CDR3 runs to 15 residues. CDR3 region: CASSKDTPPRQPQHF. In nucleotides, the CDR3 is TGTGCCAGCAGCAAAGATACCCCCCCCCGGCAGCCCCAGCATTTT.

This rearrangement joins TRBV27 to TRBJ2-7; 11 bases are shared with TRBD2. The trim removed 2 bases at V and 0 bases at J, leaving 3 bases unmatched. The CDR3 consists of 16 residues. The germline V gene encodes CDR1 MNHEY and CDR2 SMNVEV (reference sequence). Here the CDR3 reads CASSLATSGSSYEQYF. Written as DNA, the CDR3 is TGTGCCAGCAGTTTAGCCACTAGCGGGAGCTCCTACGAGCAGTACTTC.

The J gene is TRBJ1-1, the V gene TRBV7-9; D is possibly TRBD1 (5 bases). The CDR3 contains 14 residues. Germline V gene data show CDR1 as SEHNR and CDR2 as FQNEAQ (reference sequence). With 1 base removed from V and 4 bases from J, the gap between germline ends came to 10 bases. DNA for the CDR3: TGTGCCAGCAGCTTAGGACAGAGAGGCACTGAAGCTTTCTTT. Encoded protein: CASSLGQRGTEAFF.

The genes are TRBV5-1 and TRBJ2-6; D remains ambiguous. Germline loops: CDR1 SGHRS, CDR2 YFSETQ. V lost 1 base and J 0 bases, leaving 8 bases between the germline ends. CDR3 length equals 16 residues. Here the CDR3 DNA reads TGCGCCAGCAGCTTGCCTGACTCCTCTGGGGCCAACGTCCTGACTTTC. As protein: CASSLPDSSGANVLTF.

The V and J genes are TRBV5-6 and TRBJ2-3; TRBD1 is a possible D gene (5 bases). The CDR3 has 15 amino acids. Germline CDR1 is SGHDT and CDR2 is YYEEEE. With 0 bases removed from V and 2 bases from J, the gap between germline ends came to 10 bases. The CDR3 DNA is TGTGCCAGCAGCTTGGGGCAGGGCCTCACAGATACGCAGTATTTT. Translation: CASSLGQGLTDTQYF.

This clone was found once. V is TRBV3-1 (or the pseudogene TRBV3-2) and J is TRBJ2-3; 10 positions agree with TRBD2. J gave up 7 bases and V 3 bases, and 7 bases lay outside the gene matches. CDR1 is LGHDT, CDR2 YNNKEL, per germline (reference sequence). The CDR3 consists of 15 residues. The CDR3 loop reads CASSHLAGEENTQYF. The CDR3 coding sequence is TGTGCCAGCAGCCACCTAGCGGGAGAAGAGAATACGCAGTATTTT.

The gene calls are TRBV30 and TRBJ2-7, with a weak D call TRBD2 (6 bases). V shed 1 base and J shed 0 bases, with 10 bases lying between them. This CDR3 is built from 14 residues. CDR1 and CDR2 from the germline V gene are GTSNPN and SVGIG (reference sequence). The CDR3 protein is CAWSGGLSSYEQYF. The CDR3 DNA follows: TGTGCCTGGAGTGGGGGACTCAGCTCCTACGAGCAGTACTTC.

J is TRBJ2-2 and V is TRBV6-4; 13 bases agree with TRBD2. The CDR3 is 15 amino acids. Trimming cost V 6 bases and J 7 bases; bases outside gene matches: 5. From germline, CDR1 is MRHNA and CDR2 SNTAGT. The CDR3 DNA reads as TGTGCCAGCAGCGGACTAGCGGGAGACGGCGGGGAGCTGTTTTTT. Translating gives CASSGLAGDGGELFF.

The chain carries TRBV30 and TRBJ2-6; a possible D gene is TRBD1 (5 bases). Deletions cut 2 bases from V and 1 base from J, with 9 bases between. Per the germline V gene, CDR1 is GTSNPN and CDR2 is SVGIG (reference sequence). The CDR3 length is 15 residues. DNA of the CDR3: TGTGCCTGGAGTTTGACAGCATCTGGGGCCAACGTCCTGACTTTC. Translated, it gives CAWSLTASGANVLTF.

The chain recombines TRBV6-5 with TRBJ2-7; 11 nucleotides line up with TRBD2. The CDR3 spans 15 residues. The J segment lost 0 bases and the V segment lost 6 bases, leaving 4 bases of the junction unmatched. Germline V gene sequence: CDR1 MNHEY, CDR2 SVGAGI. CDR3 in amino acids: CASRILAGGSYEQYF. The CDR3 bases are TGTGCCAGCAGGATCCTAGCGGGGGGCTCCTACGAGCAGTACTTC.

The genes are TRBV13 and TRBJ1-1; 8 positions agree with TRBD1. Germline V lookup: CDR1 PRHDT, CDR2 FYEKMQ (reference sequence). The CDR3 runs 23 residues. Trimming took 5 bases from V and 1 from J; bases not matched to a gene: 30. Written as DNA, the CDR3 is TGTGCCAGCAGCCAACAAGCGACTTTCTTCGACCAATCTCGGGACAGGCCGAACACTGAAGCTTTCTTT. It is translated as CASSQQATFFDQSRDRPNTEAFF.

This clone was observed once. V usage is TRBV27 and J usage is TRBJ1-1; D is perhaps TRBD1 (5 bases). The CDR3 consists of 14 residues. V lost 5 bases and J 5 bases, leaving 15 bases between the germline ends. CDR1 is MNHEY, CDR2 SMNVEV, per germline (reference sequence). The CDR3 protein is CASSATWEGTEAFF. As DNA, the CDR3 is TGTGCCAGCAGTGCCACCTGGGAGGGGACTGAAGCTTTCTTT.

In this sample, this clone turned up once. The V gene is TRBV15, the J gene TRBJ2-4; D uncertain. CDR1 is LNHNV and CDR2 is YYDKDF in the germline V gene (reference sequence). The CDR3 is made up of 13 amino acids. V lost 0 bases, J lost 6 bases, and 6 bases lay in between. CDR3 bases: TGTGCCACCAGCAGAGAAGCCGTAAACATTCAGTACTTC. Protein: CATSREAVNIQYF.

The chain joins TRBV28 to TRBJ1-4, with TRBD1 matching over 8 bases. This CDR3 comprises 14 residues. Trimming removed 8 bases from V and 0 bases from J; junction bases left unmatched: 2. Per the germline V gene, CDR1 is MDHEN and CDR2 is SYDVKM. CDR3 sequence (DNA): TGTGCCAGCGGACAGGGTGCAACTAATGAAAAACTGTTTTTT. It yields the protein CASGQGATNEKLFF.

This clone was seen a single time. This chain links TRBV6-5 with TRBJ2-3; D perhaps matches TRBD2 (5 bases). V lost 7 bases, J lost 6 bases, and 14 bases lay in between. The CDR3 extends over 13 amino acids. Germline V gene lookup returns CDR1 MNHEY and CDR2 SVGAGI. CDR3 nucleotide sequence: TGTGCCAGCAAGAGTCCAACGGGGGATACGCAGTATTTT. Translation: CASKSPTGDTQYF.

The table lists this clone with a count of one. The gene calls are TRBV6-5 and TRBJ2-7, with a weak D call TRBD1 (6 bases). The CDR3 length is 14 residues. V lost 4 bases, J lost 0 bases, and 10 bases lay in between. CDR1 is MNHEY, CDR2 SVGAGI, per germline. In DNA form, the CDR3 reads TGTGCCAGCAGTTCGGTGACAGGCTCCTACGAGCAGTACTTC. Translating it yields CASSSVTGSYEQYF.

The rearrangement links TRBV2 to TRBJ2-7, with 7 bases aligning to TRBD1. V shed 9 bases and J 5 bases; nucleotides not matched to a gene: 7. CDR3 size: 12 residues. Germline lookup yields CDR1 SNHLY and CDR2 FYNNEI. This chain's CDR3 is CASTGDVHEQYF. The DNA of the CDR3 is TGTGCCAGTACAGGGGACGTCCACGAGCAGTACTTC.

CDR3 nucleotide sequence: TGTGCCAGCAGCCGCGACAGGGTCTCCTACGAGCAGTACTTC. Translating it yields CASSRDRVSYEQYF. The chain combines TRBV7-2 with TRBJ2-7; 7 positions match TRBD1. CDR3 length: 14 residues. Germline V CDR1 and CDR2: SGHTA, FQGNSA. V dropped 5 bases and J dropped 0; count of bases not matched to a gene: 4.

This sequence joins TRBV3-1 (or the pseudogene TRBV3-2) and TRBJ2-3; 9 nucleotides line up with TRBD2. After removal of 1 base from V and 10 bases from J, the junction contained 3 bases not matched to a gene. The CDR3 is 13 amino acids. Looked up from germline, CDR1 is LGHDT and CDR2 is YNNKEL (reference sequence). CDR3 in DNA: TGTGCCAGCAGCCAAGGGACTAGCGATCCGCAGTATTTT. Protein product: CASSQGTSDPQYF.

This clone was counted many times. CDR3 sequence reads: CASSRGFLYSPLHF. The CDR3 coding sequence is TGTGCCAGCAGCCGGGGTTTCTTATATTCACCCCTCCACTTT. V and J are TRBV2 and TRBJ1-6; D not resolved. Germline CDR1 SNHLY, CDR2 FYNNEI. Deletions cut 6 bases from V and 8 bases from J, with 14 bases between. This CDR3 has 14 residues.

J is TRBJ2-1 and V is TRBV24-1, with TRBD2 matching 10 bases. J gave up 7 bases and V 4 bases, and 3 bases lay outside the gene matches. Per germline, CDR1 KGHDR and CDR2 SFDVKD. This CDR3 has 14 residues. The CDR3 nucleotides read TGTGCCACCAGTGAAAGCGGGAGGGTGAATGAGCAGTTCTTC. Protein product: CATSESGRVNEQFF.